This TCR beta chain derives from a study of response to subunit inactivated influenza vaccine. V was pared by 1 base and J by 3 bases, with 14 bases between. CDR3 length equals 16 residues. CDR1 LNHNV and CDR2 YYDKDF come from the germline V gene (reference sequence). Points from the study as a whole: It was suggested by the authors that few new T cells are recruited by each seasonal influenza vaccination.

TCRdb fed the RT-PCR reads into MiXCR, producing one record per CDR3 protein. The sample has about 520,000 distinct CDR3 sequences, roughly 23% seen once. As concerns this clonotype: Its antigen is unknown.

V is TRBV15 and J is TRBJ2-3; a weak D match, TRBD2 (6 bases). This clonotype originated in a man aged 50-59 years who received an inactivated influenza vaccine. The specimen comprised CD4+ T cells sorted from PBMCs, sampled about 5 days after vaccination. CDR3 DNA sequence: TGTGCCACCAGCAGAGTTAAGCGGAGGGGTACAGATACGCAGTATTTT. Its protein is CATSRVKRRGTDTQYF. The variable domain in full, completed from reference TRBV15 and TRBJ2-3, reads DAMVIQNPRYQVTQFGKPVTLSCSQTLNHNVMYWYQQKSSQAPKLLFHYYDKDFNNEADTPDNFQSRRPNTSFCFLDIRSPGLGDTAMYLCATSRVKRRGTDTQYFGPGTRLTVL.